The 14 T cell receptor gamma chains reported below all come from one sample, sequenced in a study of γδ T cells in repeated Plasmodium falciparum infection. Gammadelta T cells were flow-sorted from PBMC into Vgamma9/Vdelta2+ and Vdelta2-negative populations for bulk analysis. TCRdb used CATT to re-call clones from the multiplex PCR reads. This sample has 25,000 to 35,000 gamma-chain clones; more than 1.4% occur once, and the top ten carry roughly a fifth. Source material: gamma-delta T cells from blood. These receptors came from a pool of human donors (malaria-infected and uninfected, not separated).

In its sample, this clone ranks as medium-sized. Within the sample, other DNA sequences also encode this same CDR3. V usage is TRGV4 and J usage is TRGJP2. V was clipped by 5 bases and J by 8 bases; unmatched bases: 11. The CDR3 extends over 14 amino acids. Per germline, CDR1 EGSTGY and CDR2 YDSYTSSV. The CDR3 bases are TGTGCCACCTGGGCCCCAGCTAAAGATTGGATCAAGACGTTT. This codes for CATWAPAKDWIKTF.

As for this clone: A far larger clone is a single base away, which makes a read error likely. The same CDR3 arises from other DNA sequences in this sample as well. The chain employs TRGV9 and TRGJP. Matching the DNA to germline supplied the J gene, which TCRdb does not give. The V gene's germline CDR1 is GITISATS and CDR2 ISYDGTV (reference sequence). The CDR3 contains 11 residues. Trimming removed 6 bases from V and 22 bases from J; junction bases left unmatched: 9. CDR3 sequence (DNA): TGTGCCTTGTGGTCCGGAAAGATCAAGGTATTT. This sequence encodes CALWSGKIKVF.

This clone was observed at least ten times. Written as DNA, the CDR3 is TGTGCCACCTGGGACCGGATCTCTTATAAGAAACTCTTT. Its translation is CATWDRISYKKLF. The chain has TRGV4 and TRGJ1 or TRGJ2. V lost 4 bases and J lost 6; bases outside the gene matches: 9. Looked up from germline, CDR1 is EGSTGY and CDR2 is YDSYTSSV. The CDR3 is made up of 13 amino acids.

In its sample, this clone was seen a few times. The protein TCRdb lists belongs to a much larger clone and differs from this DNA's translation at residue 4, which points to a read error; the protein shown is made from the DNA. This chain joins TRGV8 and TRGJP1. In the absence of a J gene in TCRdb, the DNA was matched to germline to assign it here. This CDR3 spans 13 amino acids. Germline V lookup: CDR1 VENAVY, CDR2 YDSYNSRV. Here the CDR3 DNA reads TGTGCCACCCGGGATCTCGCTGGTTGGTTCAAGATATTT. Its protein is CATRDLAGWFKIF.

On this clone: The mismatch at residue 8 between this DNA's translation and the TCRdb protein of a much larger clone likely reflects a read error; the protein shown is translated from the DNA. V and J are TRGV4 and TRGJP2. TCRdb records no J gene; here it was assigned by comparing the DNA to germline. V lost 5 bases, J lost 8 bases, and 11 bases stayed unmatched. Germline V CDR1 and CDR2: EGSTGY, YDSYTSSV. The CDR3 extends over 14 amino acids. The chain's CDR3 is CATWAPAEDWIKTF. The CDR3 DNA follows: TGTGCCACCTGGGCCCCAGCTGAAGATTGGATCAAGACGTTT.

This clone was picked up a small number of times. A far bigger clonotype differs at one base, so this is likely a read error. Other DNA sequences in the sample encode the same CDR3. The chain carries TRGV9 and TRGJP. The J gene, absent from TCRdb, was called here by matching the DNA to germline. The CDR3 totals 17 residues. Germline loops: CDR1 GITISATS, CDR2 ISYDGTV (reference sequence). The CDR3 sequence: CALWEVVSELGKKIKVF. The CDR3, as DNA: TGTGCTTTGTGGGAGGTGGTATCCGAGTTGGGCAAAAAAATCAAGGTATTT.

This clone appeared a few times. Since a far larger clone is one base different, this is likely a read error. The same CDR3 is also encoded by other DNA sequences in this sample. The rearrangement joins TRGV9 to TRGJP. Germline matching of the DNA provided the J gene here, since TCRdb leaves it blank. J gave up 8 bases and V 2 bases, and 12 bases lay outside the gene matches. Germline-derived CDR1 and CDR2 are GITISATS and ISYDGTV (reference sequence). This CDR3 contains 18 residues. The CDR3 here is CALWEAQSPQLGKKIKVF. The CDR3 DNA reads as TGTGCCTTGTGGGAGGCTCAGTCCCCACAGTTGGGCAAAAAAATCAAGGTATTT.

This clone was detected many times. TCRdb's protein for this DNA is that of a much larger clone and differs from the translation at residue 10, likely a read error; the protein shown is the DNA translation. The chain carries TRGV4 and TRGJ1 or TRGJ2. TCRdb gives no J gene; it was assigned here by matching the DNA to germline. CDR1 EGSTGY and CDR2 YDSYTSSV come from the germline V gene. The CDR3 extends over 13 amino acids. The CDR3 DNA sequence: TGTGCCACCTGGGATGCCTTTTATTATGAGAAACTCTTT. Its translation: CATWDAFYYEKLF.

Comment on this clone: The TCRdb protein comes from a much larger clone and disagrees with this DNA's translation at residue 8, likely due to a read error; the protein given here is derived from the DNA. V and J are TRGV9 and TRGJ1 or TRGJ2. TCRdb is silent on the J gene; assignment here came from matching the DNA to germline. The CDR3 sequence is 14 residues long. Per the germline V gene, CDR1 is GITISATS and CDR2 is ISYDGTV (reference sequence). V shed 3 bases and J 3 bases; nucleotides not matched to a gene: 8. The CDR3 DNA is TGTGCCTTGTGGGAGTTTTCCCTTTATTATAAGAAACTCTTT. This gives the protein CALWEFSLYYKKLF.

This clone was counted at least ten times. The TCRdb record carries a much larger clone's protein, which differs from this DNA's translation at residue 9; a read error is the likely cause, and the protein listed here is the DNA translation. The genes are TRGV9 and TRGJP. The J gene, absent from TCRdb, was called here by matching the DNA to germline. In germline, CDR1 is GITISATS, CDR2 ISYDGTV (reference sequence). The CDR3 loop spans 16 amino acids. CDR3 sequence (DNA): TGTGCCTTGTGGAACACCCAAGAGTCGGGCAAAAAAATCAAGGTATTT. This translates into CALWNTQESGKKIKVF.

This clone was counted a few times. TCRdb's protein, taken from a much larger clone, differs from this DNA's translation at residue 3, likely owing to a read error; the protein displayed comes from the DNA. The chain employs TRGV4 and TRGJ1 or TRGJ2. TCRdb carries no J gene annotation; the J gene was assigned here by matching the DNA with germline. Per germline, CDR1 EGSTGY and CDR2 YDSYTSSV. This CDR3 comprises 13 residues. This CDR3 is CAAWDVPHYKKLF. The CDR3 DNA reads as TGTGCCGCCTGGGATGTCCCCCATTATAAGAAACTCTTT.

This clone has just a few counts. This DNA's translation differs at residue 6 from TCRdb's protein, which comes from a much larger clone; a read error is likely, and the protein shown is translated from the DNA. The V gene is TRGV2, the J gene TRGJP. The J gene, not given by TCRdb, was assigned here from a germline match of the nucleotide sequence. The V and J ends lost 3 bases and 4 bases, in that order; junction bases with no gene match: 6. CDR1 and CDR2 from the germline V gene are EGSNGY and YDSYNSKV. CDR3 length: 17 residues. The CDR3 coding sequence is TGTGCCACCTGGGACACCAACCAAGAGTTGGGCAAAAAAATCAAGGTATTT. Amino acids: CATWDTNQELGKKIKVF.

In its sample, this clone was seen a few times. TCRdb's protein, taken from a much larger clone, differs from this DNA's translation at residue 11, likely owing to a read error; the protein displayed comes from the DNA. The V and J genes are TRGV9 and TRGJ1 or TRGJ2. Here the J gene came from matching the DNA to germline, since TCRdb omits it. This CDR3 region has 14 residues. Germline V gives CDR1 GITISATS, CDR2 ISYDGTV (reference sequence). The CDR3 coding sequence is TGTGCCTTGTGGGAGGCGCGGAAGAATTATAGGAAACTCTTT. Amino acid sequence: CALWEARKNYRKLF.

This clone was seen a handful of times. Translating this DNA gives a protein that differs at residue 4 from the TCRdb one, which belongs to a much larger clone; a read error is likely, and the protein shown is this translation. The chain employs TRGV9 and TRGJ1 or TRGJ2. Here the J gene was assigned by germline matching of the DNA, as TCRdb has none. Germline V gene data show CDR1 as GITISATS and CDR2 as ISYDGTV (reference sequence). The CDR3 covers 13 residues. V trimming: 8 bases; J trimming: 7 bases; junction bases outside the gene matches: 14. The CDR3 loop is CALLDSPWYKKLF. In DNA, the CDR3 is TGTGCCTTGTTGGACTCCCCGTGGTATAAGAAACTCTTT.